Below, 23 T cell receptor beta chains from the same sample are listed, as sequenced in a study of OX40 agonist ivuxolimab in advanced cancers. Profiling relied on immunoSEQ multiplex PCR, and the TCRdb table lists in-frame clones only, not all of them. The sample includes roughly 27,000 clones, roughly 87% of them seen just once. This specimen was CD4+ or CD8+ T cells sorted from blood, taken in a trial of the OX40 agonist ivuxolimab. Receptor source: an adult with an advanced solid tumor such as melanoma, head and neck, liver or kidney cancer.

V gene TRBV7-6 combines with J gene TRBJ1-1, with TRBD1 matching over 7 bases. CDR3 length equals 13 residues. Germline trimming cut 5 bases from V and 5 bases from J; bases unmatched to any gene: 5. Per the germline V gene, CDR1 is SGHVS and CDR2 is FNYEAQ. CDR3 DNA: TGTGCCAGCAGCGACAGGGCAGGGACTGAAGCTTTCTTT. It specifies CASSDRAGTEAFF.

Notes on this clone: This CDR3 is also generated by other DNA sequences in the sample. The rearrangement joins TRBV27 to TRBJ2-1; the match to TRBD2 covers 9 bases. Germline lookup yields CDR1 MNHEY and CDR2 SMNVEV (reference sequence). There are 15 residues in the CDR3. The V and J ends lost 2 bases and 1 base, in that order; junction bases with no gene match: 0. The CDR3 reads CASSLAGGSYNEQFF. The CDR3, as DNA: TGTGCCAGCAGTTTAGCGGGGGGGTCCTACAATGAGCAGTTCTTC.

The rearrangement uses TRBV30 and TRBJ2-7; 13 bases line up with TRBD2. This CDR3 region has 17 residues. With 1 base clipped from V and 2 bases from J, the junction kept 8 bases outside the gene matches. Looked up from germline, CDR1 is GTSNPN and CDR2 is SVGIG (reference sequence). CDR3 protein: CAWSEMTSGGYTYEQYF. CDR3 sequence (DNA): TGTGCCTGGAGTGAAATGACTAGCGGGGGGTATACCTACGAGCAGTACTTC.

This sequence joins TRBV19 and TRBJ1-2, with TRBD1 matching 7 bases. Germline CDR1 LNHDA, CDR2 SQIVND (reference sequence). CDR3 length equals 13 residues. Trimming took 5 bases from V and 2 from J; bases not matched to a gene: 2. DNA of the CDR3: TGTGCCAGTAGTCCGACAGGGAACTATGGCTACACCTTC. It codes for CASSPTGNYGYTF.

The chain carries TRBV27 and TRBJ1-2; D is perhaps TRBD1 (5 bases). Deletions cut 0 bases from V and 0 bases from J, with 8 bases between. The germline CDR1 and CDR2 sequences are MNHEY and SMNVEV (reference sequence). This CDR3 region has 15 residues. This chain's CDR3 is CASSLSAGTNYGYTF. The DNA for the CDR3 is TGTGCCAGCAGTTTATCGGCAGGGACTAACTATGGCTACACCTTC.

As to this clone: At one end, the junction sequence differs from germline, possibly due to a read error. DNA of the CDR3: TGTGCTAGCAGCAAGACTAGCGTGACCGGGGAGCTGTTTTTT. Its translation is CASSKTSVTGELFF. The chain couples TRBV7-7 to TRBJ2-2; 8 bases are shared with TRBD2. The germline gives CDR1 SSHAT, CDR2 FNYEAQ (reference sequence). CDR3 length: 14 residues.

In its sample, this clone was seen once. The chain's CDR3 is CASSPRGVQETQYF. The CDR3 DNA is TGTGCCAGCAGTCCTCGGGGGGTCCAAGAGACCCAGTACTTC. This sequence joins TRBV27 and TRBJ2-5, with TRBD2 identical over 7 bases. The CDR3 runs 14 residues. With 5 bases clipped from V and 1 base from J, the junction kept 4 bases outside the gene matches. Germline CDR1 is MNHEY and CDR2 is SMNVEV (reference sequence).

The V gene is TRBV9, the J gene TRBJ2-2; weak D call: TRBD1 (5 bases). The CDR3 covers 14 residues. Deletions cut 2 bases from V and 5 bases from J, with 10 bases between. Germline lookup yields CDR1 SGDLS and CDR2 YYNGEE. The CDR3 DNA follows: TGTGCCAGCAGCGTTCAGGGAACGACCGGGGAGCTGTTTTTT. Its protein is CASSVQGTTGELFF.

The V call is TRBV6-5, the J call TRBJ1-1; tentative D call: TRBD1 (6 bases). With 4 bases removed from V and 3 bases from J, the gap between germline ends came to 12 bases. From germline, CDR1 is MNHEY and CDR2 SVGAGI. CDR3 size: 14 residues. CDR3 region: CASSWTVGHTEAFF. As DNA, the CDR3 is TGTGCCAGCAGTTGGACAGTGGGCCACACTGAAGCTTTCTTT.

The rearrangement uses TRBV7-3 and TRBJ2-4; 11 nucleotides line up with TRBD2. V shed 6 bases, J shed 3 bases, and the junction held 4 bases outside the gene matches. Per germline, CDR1 SGHTA and CDR2 FQGTGA. This CDR3 is 15 amino acids long. CDR3: CASSLAGGVKNIQYF. CDR3 DNA: TGTGCCAGCAGTCTAGCGGGGGGTGTCAAAAACATTCAGTACTTC.

This clone was detected a few times. This chain joins TRBV19 and TRBJ1-5; D not certain. The V gene's germline CDR1 is LNHDA and CDR2 SQIVND (reference sequence). Trimming removed 3 bases at V and 6 bases at J, with 6 bases between. This CDR3 has 12 residues. The CDR3 protein is CASSILGQPQHF. DNA for the CDR3: TGTGCCAGTAGTATTCTAGGTCAGCCCCAGCATTTT.

The rearrangement uses TRBV7-9 and TRBJ1-2; 8 nucleotides align to TRBD1. The V gene end was trimmed by 5 bases and the J gene end by 6 bases; junction bases not matched to a gene: 11. The CDR3 runs 15 residues. CDR1 is SEHNR, CDR2 FQNEAQ, per germline (reference sequence). The CDR3, as DNA: TGTGCCAGCAGCCCCCAGGGGGCCCTAATAGATGGCTACACCTTC. Translated, it gives CASSPQGALIDGYTF.

V gene TRBV27 combines with J gene TRBJ2-5; D perhaps matches TRBD1 (5 bases). The CDR3 spans 15 residues. Germline V lookup: CDR1 MNHEY, CDR2 SMNVEV (reference sequence). The V end lost 6 bases, the J end lost 0 bases, and 14 bases lay between the germline ends. CDR3 region: CASRPTVLYQETQYF. Written as DNA, the CDR3 is TGTGCCAGCAGACCGACAGTTCTGTACCAAGAGACCCAGTACTTC.

As concerns this clone: This same CDR3 is encoded by further DNA sequences in the sample. V and J are TRBV6-5 and TRBJ1-2; D unclear. CDR1 is MNHEY, CDR2 SVGAGI, per germline. The CDR3 contains 14 residues. Trimming pared 0 bases from V and 0 bases from J, leaving 5 bases between. CDR3 in amino acids: CASSYSSANYGYTF. The CDR3 region has the DNA TGTGCCAGCAGTTACTCGTCGGCTAACTATGGCTACACCTTC.

This clone was found a few times. The chain uses TRBV29-1 and TRBJ1-2, with TRBD1 identical over 8 bases. Germline CDR1 reads SQVTM; CDR2 reads ANQGSEA. J gave up 6 bases and V 3 bases, and 6 bases lay outside the gene matches. CDR3 size: 13 residues. CDR3 in DNA: TGCAGCGTTGAGGAGGGCAGGGGGCATGGCTACACCTTC. Translating it yields CSVEEGRGHGYTF.

The genes are TRBV28 and TRBJ2-7; no definite D call. Trimming removed 6 bases at V and 5 bases at J, with 17 bases between. CDR1 and CDR2 from the germline V gene are MDHEN and SYDVKM. The CDR3 contains 14 residues. The CDR3 region is CASRLGFIGNEQYF. CDR3 DNA: TGTGCCAGCAGGCTGGGATTTATAGGGAACGAGCAGTACTTC. Complete variable domain (other parts from reference TRBV28 and TRBJ2-7): DVKVTQSSRYLVKRTGEKVFLECVQDMDHENMFWYRQDPGLGLRLIYFSYDVKMKEKGDIPEGYSVSREKKERFSLILESASTNQTSMYLCASRLGFIGNEQYFGPGTRLTVT.

The chain uses TRBV25-1 and TRBJ1-1, with D possibly matching TRBD1 (6 bases). CDR3 size: 12 residues. The V and J ends lost 3 bases and 8 bases respectively, with 10 bases between them. Germline values: CDR1 MGHDK, CDR2 SYGVNS. The CDR3 bases are TGTGCCAGCAGTGATCAGACAGGAGAAGCTTTCTTT. Protein sequence: CASSDQTGEAFF.

The V gene is TRBV27, the J gene TRBJ1-6, with 7 bases aligning to TRBD1. Germline CDR1 MNHEY, CDR2 SMNVEV (reference sequence). This CDR3 has 15 residues. The V and J ends lost 8 bases and 5 bases, in that order; junction bases with no gene match: 9. The DNA for the CDR3 is TGTGCCAGCGGATCTCCGGGACAGAATAATTCACCCCTCCACTTT. Translating it yields CASGSPGQNNSPLHF.

The chain uses TRBV7-9 and TRBJ2-5; 11 bases map to TRBD1. The CDR3 totals 16 residues. V trimming: 5 bases; J trimming: 0 bases; junction bases outside the gene matches: 5. Germline assignment: CDR1 SEHNR and CDR2 FQNEAQ (reference sequence). CDR3 in amino acids: CASSEGTGGYQETQYF. The CDR3 bases are TGTGCCAGCAGCGAAGGGACAGGGGGATACCAAGAGACCCAGTACTTC.

The gene calls are TRBV6-1 and TRBJ2-7; 7 positions agree with TRBD1. The CDR3 consists of 15 residues. V gave up 4 bases and J gave up 2 bases; unmatched junction bases: 8. Germline CDR1 reads MNHNS; CDR2 reads SASEGT. The CDR3 nucleotides are TGTGCCAGCAGTGTACCCTCGGGACAGCCCTACGAGCAGTACTTC. It specifies CASSVPSGQPYEQYF.

This chain uses TRBV5-6 with TRBJ1-4; D gene uncertain. This CDR3 comprises 16 residues. Trimming shortened V by 0 bases and J by 3 bases, and 12 bases separated the two germline ends. Germline V gene lookup returns CDR1 SGHDT and CDR2 YYEEEE. This CDR3 is CASSLARQTPNEKLFF. The DNA for the CDR3 is TGTGCCAGCAGCTTGGCCCGGCAGACCCCTAATGAAAAACTGTTTTTT.

This clone is a singleton in its sample. The chain uses TRBV2 and TRBJ1-2; 7 bases match TRBD1. Germline V gene data show CDR1 as SNHLY and CDR2 as FYNNEI. This CDR3 is 14 amino acids long. J gave up 1 base and V 8 bases, and 7 bases lay outside the gene matches. The CDR3 reads CASGSGGDNYGYTF. In nucleotides, the CDR3 is TGTGCCAGCGGCTCAGGGGGTGATAACTATGGCTACACCTTC. Drawing the rest from reference TRBV2 and TRBJ1-2, the complete variable domain is EPEVTQTPSHQVTQMGQEVILRCVPISNHLYFYWYRQILGQKVEFLVSFYNNEISEKSEIFDDQFSVERPDGSNFTLKIRSTKLEDSAMYFCASGSGGDNYGYTFGSGTRLTVV.

V and J are TRBV5-1 and TRBJ1-2; 7 nucleotides match TRBD1. With V trimmed by 2 bases and J by 8 bases, 9 bases remained unmatched. The CDR3 totals 14 residues. The germline gives CDR1 SGHRS, CDR2 YFSETQ. This CDR3 is CASSFLQGLEGYTF. In DNA form, the CDR3 reads TGCGCCAGCAGCTTCCTACAGGGGTTAGAGGGCTACACCTTC.